This T cell receptor beta chain was recovered during a study of post-analysis software for immune sequencing data. Study-wide points: Elevated frequency relative to controls characterized 4 or 5 TRBV segments in patients, TRBV5-6, TRBV5-1 and TRBV20-1 among them.

With regard to this clonotype: Its antigen is currently unknown.

Included in the TCR beta cDNA libraries were unique molecular identifiers. When 1 to 10 million T cells were used, they gave hundreds of thousands of cDNA molecules. TCRdb redid the calling of the PCR reads with MiXCR, one entry per CDR3 protein. The repertoire holds over 700,000 distinct CDR3 sequences, roughly 30% seen once, with around 0.55% in the top ten. V was trimmed by 5 bases and J by 4 bases, leaving 18 bases between them. The CDR3 is made up of 15 amino acids. Per germline, CDR1 SEHNR and CDR2 FQNEAQ (reference sequence). The source of this sequence is a girl between 10 and 17 years old with multiple sclerosis. What was sequenced was blood. The chain is built from TRBV7-9 and TRBJ2-7, with TRBD2 as a possible D gene (6 bases). For the CDR3, the DNA is TGTGCCAGCAGCCAGGTGGGAGGACCCCAATACGAGCAGTACTTC. Translating it yields CASSQVGGPQYEQYF.